The T cell receptor beta chain under discussion was sequenced for a study of blood T cell repertoires in COVID-19. Study in general: Sample material is recorded as cDNA or gDNA derived from T cells, B-cell-depleted T cells, or PBMCs.

Germline lookup yields CDR1 KGHDR and CDR2 SFDVKD. V dropped 2 bases and J dropped 6 bases, with 5 bases sitting between them. The CDR3 is 12 residues long. In the original workflow: Amplification of reference gene primers was used by the study to estimate nucleated cell counts. Using immunoSEQ multiplex PCR, the repertoire was profiled, and TCRdb retains in-frame clones only, with some absent. The V and J calls and clone size were taken over from that table, and D and trimming were inferred from the DNA. This sample has about 94,000 clones, with 80% found just once. The sequence was obtained from a woman of 80 years or more with acute or convalescent COVID-19. The rearrangement uses TRBV24-1 and TRBJ2-3; D is ambiguous. The sample consisted of peripheral blood. The chain's CDR3 is CATSDYSDTQYF. The CDR3 nucleotides are TGTGCCACCAGTGATTACTCCGATACGCAGTATTTT.